These 29 T cell receptor beta chains were sequenced from one sample in a study of T cells after posttransplantation cyclophosphamide. Clones were sequenced by immunoSEQ multiplex PCR, and TCRdb holds only the in-frame ones, with some missing. This repertoire shows 9,500 to 15,000 clones, approximately 80% found once; its top ten account for over 3.5%. Controls had myeloablative marrow grafts with methotrexate and calcineurin inhibitor, sampled at 1 year. The sample in question was PBMCs, obtained 367 days after allogeneic stem cell transplant with calcineurin inhibitor and methotrexate. The receptors here all came from a male patient aged 30 to 40 who received an allogeneic stem cell transplant from an unrelated donor, was CMV-positive, and had acute GVHD only. Some T cells may have come from the graft donor.

The chain uses TRBV5-4 and TRBJ2-7; 7 bases align to TRBD2. CDR1 and CDR2 from the germline V gene are SGHNT and YYREEE (reference sequence). The trim removed 2 bases at V and 2 bases at J, leaving 4 bases unmatched. This CDR3 has 14 amino acids. CDR3 residues: CASSLGTIAYEQYF. The DNA for the CDR3 is TGTGCCAGCAGCTTAGGGACTATCGCCTACGAGCAGTACTTC.

The chain combines TRBV29-1 with TRBJ1-1; D is perhaps TRBD1 (5 bases). Germline V CDR1 and CDR2: SQVTM, ANQGSEA. There are 11 residues in the CDR3. Between the trimmed V and J ends, which lost 7 bases and 4 bases, there was a span of 10 bases. Here the CDR3 DNA reads TGCAGCGCAGGGAGGGGCACTGAAGCTTTCTTT. It encodes CSAGRGTEAFF.

The V call is TRBV5-4, the J call TRBJ2-1; D gene ambiguous. This CDR3 has 14 amino acids. Germline V CDR1 and CDR2: SGHNT, YYREEE (reference sequence). The V end lost 1 base, the J end lost 9 bases, and 14 bases lay between the germline ends. The CDR3 DNA reads as TGTGCCAGCAGCTTGAGTGGGCAGTTTGCTGAGCAGTTCTTC. Translation gives CASSLSGQFAEQFF.

The chain joins TRBV2 to TRBJ2-1; no clear D. CDR3 size: 13 residues. Germline V gene lookup returns CDR1 SNHLY and CDR2 FYNNEI. The ends were cut back, 4 bases at V and 5 bases at J, with 9 bases in the middle. CDR3 sequence reads: CASSVGYDNEQFF. The CDR3 coding sequence is TGTGCCAGCAGTGTCGGTTATGACAATGAGCAGTTCTTC.

This chain links TRBV7-2 with TRBJ1-2, with unresolved D. Per the germline V gene, CDR1 is SGHTA and CDR2 is FQGNSA. The CDR3 loop spans 14 amino acids. Trimming took 3 bases from V and 4 from J, leaving 12 bases between them. Written as DNA, the CDR3 is TGTGCCAGCAGCTTGAGGCTGGTGGGCTATGGCTACACCTTC. Translation gives CASSLRLVGYGYTF.

The V call is TRBV7-8, the J call TRBJ2-2, with D uncertain. This CDR3 is 16 amino acids long. V lost 2 bases and J 4 bases, leaving 14 bases between the germline ends. Germline lookup yields CDR1 SGHVS and CDR2 FQNEAQ. The DNA for the CDR3 is TGTGCCAGCAGCTTAAACCCCCCGGTAGTCACCGGGGAGCTGTTTTTT. Translated: CASSLNPPVVTGELFF.

A few counts support this clone. V and J are TRBV4-1 and TRBJ2-1, with 9 positions matching TRBD1. Germline CDR1 MGHRA, CDR2 YSYEKL. The CDR3 length is 14 residues. V was clipped by 1 base and J by 12 bases; unmatched bases: 7. CDR3 DNA sequence: TGCGCCAGCAGCCAAGCTCCTCCGGGACAGGGGCAGTTCTTC. It yields the protein CASSQAPPGQGQFF.

The chain recombines TRBV2 with TRBJ2-7; D is perhaps TRBD2 (5 bases). Looked up from germline, CDR1 is SNHLY and CDR2 is FYNNEI. The length of the CDR3 is 15 residues. With 2 bases removed from V and 0 bases from J, the gap between germline ends came to 11 bases. This CDR3 is CASSENPSSSYEQYF. CDR3 nucleotides: TGTGCCAGCAGTGAAAACCCTAGCAGCTCCTACGAGCAGTACTTC.

V gene TRBV14 combines with J gene TRBJ2-3, with 13 bases matching TRBD2. This CDR3 contains 16 residues. The junction had 3 bases not matched to a gene; V was cut back by 4 bases and J by 2 bases. Germline V lookup: CDR1 SGHDN, CDR2 FVKESK. CDR3 sequence (DNA): TGTGCCAGCAGCCGGGGACTAGCGGGATACACAGATACGCAGTATTTT. Translation gives CASSRGLAGYTDTQYF.

The V call is TRBV28, the J call TRBJ1-4; TRBD1 matches 7 bases. CDR1 and CDR2 from the germline V gene are MDHEN and SYDVKM. This CDR3 region has 12 residues. Unmatched junction bases numbered 5, after V lost 8 bases and J lost 8 bases. The CDR3 sequence: CASGTVREKLFF. As DNA, the CDR3 is TGTGCCAGCGGGACAGTACGGGAAAAACTGTTTTTT.

This clone turned up a few times. The J gene is TRBJ1-1, the V gene TRBV5-4; possible D gene TRBD1, 6 bases. There are 15 residues in the CDR3. The ends were cut back, 0 bases at V and 3 bases at J, with 12 bases in the middle. Germline CDR1 SGHNT, CDR2 YYREEE (reference sequence). In DNA, the CDR3 is TGTGCCAGCAGCTTGGGTAGTCAGGGGTACACTGAAGCTTTCTTT. It translates to CASSLGSQGYTEAFF.

The chain links TRBV7-2 to TRBJ1-5; D is perhaps TRBD1 (5 bases). There are 17 residues in the CDR3. Germline loops: CDR1 SGHTA, CDR2 FQGNSA. Trimming left V 2 bases short and J 2 bases short, with 16 bases between. The chain's CDR3 is CASSLYPNPGGNQPQHF. The CDR3 coding sequence is TGTGCCAGCAGCTTATATCCCAACCCGGGGGGCAATCAGCCCCAGCATTTT.

This clone appeared a few times. The chain carries TRBV7-8 and TRBJ1-5; no reliable D call. Trimming cost V 3 bases and J 6 bases, with 18 bases left between them. Germline-derived CDR1 and CDR2 are SGHVS and FQNEAQ. The CDR3 has 16 amino acids. CDR3 amino acids: CASSLRADSLSQPQHF. CDR3 bases: TGTGCCAGCAGCTTGCGTGCGGATTCTTTAAGTCAGCCCCAGCATTTT.

This sequence joins TRBV6-1 and TRBJ2-7, with D possibly being TRBD1 (6 bases). The CDR3 contains 15 residues. Trimming shortened V by 0 bases and J by 3 bases, and 12 bases separated the two germline ends. The germline V gene encodes CDR1 MNHNS and CDR2 SASEGT. CDR3 DNA sequence: TGTGCCAGCAGTGAAGCCCGCACAGGGTACTACGAGCAGTACTTC. Its translation: CASSEARTGYYEQYF.

The chain carries TRBV14 and TRBJ2-5; TRBD1 matches 9 bases. With V trimmed by 2 bases and J by 9 bases, 4 bases remained unmatched. Germline CDR1 SGHDN, CDR2 FVKESK. The CDR3 length is 13 residues. The CDR3 reads CASSQRGQGPQYF. CDR3 sequence (DNA): TGTGCCAGCAGCCAACGGGGACAGGGCCCCCAGTACTTC.

This sequence joins TRBV6-5 and TRBJ1-5, with a weak D call TRBD1 (6 bases). Trimming stripped 8 bases from V and 4 bases from J, with 12 bases between. The CDR3 covers 13 residues. Germline lookup yields CDR1 MNHEY and CDR2 SVGAGI. The CDR3 sequence is CASGDTGNQPQHF. In DNA, the CDR3 is TGTGCCAGCGGGGACACGGGGAATCAGCCCCAGCATTTT.

This clone has just one count. J is TRBJ2-7 and V is TRBV4-1, with D hard to call. Trimming removed 1 base at V and 3 bases at J, with 7 bases between. The germline V gene encodes CDR1 MGHRA and CDR2 YSYEKL. The CDR3 runs to 13 residues. CDR3: CASSQVNSYEQYF. As DNA, the CDR3 is TGCGCCAGCAGCCAAGTTAACAGCTACGAGCAGTACTTC.

Note on this clone: At one boundary the junction diverges from the germline segment, which might be a read error. The chain carries TRBV19 and TRBJ1-2, with 7 bases identical to TRBD1. The CDR3 loop spans 13 amino acids. The V gene's germline CDR1 is LNHDA and CDR2 SQIVND (reference sequence). CDR3 amino acids: CASSVRQGLIILF. CDR3 coding DNA: TGTGCCAGTTCTGTCCGACAGGGCCTCATAATCCTCTTC. Complete variable domain (other parts from reference TRBV19 and TRBJ1-2): DGGITQSPKYLFRKEGQNVTLSCEQNLNHDAMYWYRQDPGQGLRLIYYSQIVNDFQKGDIAEGYSVSREKKESFPLTVTSAQKNPTAFYLCASSVRQGLIILFGSGTRLTVV.

The chain uses TRBV29-1 and TRBJ1-5, with 9 bases that match TRBD1. The trim removed 6 bases at V and 7 bases at J, leaving 7 bases unmatched. The CDR3 spans 13 residues. Germline assignment: CDR1 SQVTM and CDR2 ANQGSEA. The CDR3 DNA is TGCAGCGTAGGACAGGGGAAAGGGCAGCCCCAGCATTTT. Translating it yields CSVGQGKGQPQHF. Together with reference TRBV29-1 and TRBJ1-5, the CDR3 gives the full variable domain: SAVISQKPSRDICQRGTSLTIQCQVDSQVTMMFWYRQQPGQSLTLIATANQGSEATYESGFVIDKFPISRPNLTFSTLTVSNMSPEDSSIYLCSVGQGKGQPQHFGDGTRLSIL.

The count of this clone is one. The chain links TRBV2 to TRBJ1-5; D unclear. Germline assignment: CDR1 SNHLY and CDR2 FYNNEI. The V and J ends lost 4 bases and 3 bases respectively, with 10 bases between them. The CDR3 spans 14 residues. CDR3 sequence (DNA): TGTGCCAGCAGTGGCCAGGTGATCAATCAGCCCCAGCATTTT. Translation gives CASSGQVINQPQHF.

This clone came up once. CDR3 in amino acids: CASRKTGLDNEQFF. Written as DNA, the CDR3 is TGCGCCAGCAGAAAGACAGGGCTGGACAATGAGCAGTTCTTC. This chain uses TRBV5-1 with TRBJ2-1; 7 nucleotides line up with TRBD1. The CDR3 runs to 14 residues. V was clipped by 5 bases and J by 5 bases; unmatched bases: 7. Germline V gene sequence: CDR1 SGHRS, CDR2 YFSETQ.

The chain uses TRBV5-5 and TRBJ1-1; 10 bases are shared with TRBD1. J gave up 1 base and V 4 bases, and 4 bases lay outside the gene matches. Germline CDR1 SGHKS, CDR2 YYEKEE (reference sequence). This CDR3 has 15 residues. CDR3: CASSLRTGGNTEAFF. The CDR3 DNA follows: TGTGCCAGCAGCCTTAGGACAGGGGGGAACACTGAAGCTTTCTTT.

The chain links TRBV29-1 to TRBJ2-1; 8 bases agree with TRBD1. The J segment lost 9 bases and the V segment lost 4 bases, leaving 11 bases of the junction unmatched. Germline assignment: CDR1 SQVTM and CDR2 ANQGSEA. The CDR3 is made up of 14 amino acids. CDR3: CSVVPRRGLSEQFF. CDR3 sequence (DNA): TGCAGCGTTGTACCCCGCAGGGGGCTCAGTGAGCAGTTCTTC.

This clone turned up a few times. The chain employs TRBV19 and TRBJ1-5; 11 bases map to TRBD1. The CDR3 sequence is 15 residues long. The V segment lost 3 bases and the J segment 7 bases; nucleotides outside the gene matches: 5. Germline V CDR1 and CDR2: LNHDA, SQIVND (reference sequence). The CDR3 protein is CASSMGTGGYQPQHF. DNA for the CDR3: TGTGCCAGTAGTATGGGGACAGGGGGTTACCAGCCCCAGCATTTT.

This clone showed up just a few times. V is TRBV19 and J is TRBJ1-1; D is uncertain. V was cut by 1 base and J by 6 bases, with 12 bases left in between. The germline V gene encodes CDR1 LNHDA and CDR2 SQIVND (reference sequence). There are 14 residues in the CDR3. CDR3: CASSIGNTFAEAFF. CDR3 bases: TGTGCCAGTAGTATAGGTAACACATTCGCTGAAGCTTTCTTT.

This clone was counted between two and nine times. The chain employs TRBV9 and TRBJ1-5; tentative D call: TRBD1 (6 bases). Trimming took off 4 bases at V and 6 bases at J, with 14 bases between the two ends. In germline, CDR1 is SGDLS, CDR2 YYNGEE. This CDR3 is built from 14 residues. DNA for the CDR3: TGTGCCAGCAGCCTCCGGGACAAAGGTCAGCCCCAGCATTTT. Its translation: CASSLRDKGQPQHF.

The chain couples TRBV29-1 to TRBJ2-7; possible D gene TRBD1, 5 bases. V lost 7 bases and J 11 bases, leaving 15 bases between the germline ends. CDR3 length: 10 residues. The germline CDR1 and CDR2 sequences are SQVTM and ANQGSEA. CDR3 region: CSATDRLEYF. The CDR3 coding sequence is TGCAGCGCCACCGACAGACTTGAGTACTTC.

This clone was counted between two and nine times. This CDR3 reads CAWSASTSGSLEQYF. CDR3 sequence (DNA): TGTGCCTGGAGTGCCTCAACTAGCGGGAGTCTAGAGCAGTACTTC. The V and J genes are TRBV30 and TRBJ2-7; 11 nucleotides align to TRBD2. V shed 1 base, J shed 7 bases, and the junction held 9 bases outside the gene matches. There are 15 residues in the CDR3. The germline CDR1 and CDR2 sequences are GTSNPN and SVGIG (reference sequence).

The chain carries TRBV28 and TRBJ2-7; the match to TRBD2 covers 7 bases. J lost 0 bases, V lost 6 bases, and 11 bases had no gene match. Germline V lookup: CDR1 MDHEN, CDR2 SYDVKM. CDR3 length: 16 amino acids. The CDR3 coding sequence is TGTGCCAGCAGCCTATCCCTAGCGGTCCTCTCCTACGAGCAGTACTTC. The encoded protein is CASSLSLAVLSYEQYF.